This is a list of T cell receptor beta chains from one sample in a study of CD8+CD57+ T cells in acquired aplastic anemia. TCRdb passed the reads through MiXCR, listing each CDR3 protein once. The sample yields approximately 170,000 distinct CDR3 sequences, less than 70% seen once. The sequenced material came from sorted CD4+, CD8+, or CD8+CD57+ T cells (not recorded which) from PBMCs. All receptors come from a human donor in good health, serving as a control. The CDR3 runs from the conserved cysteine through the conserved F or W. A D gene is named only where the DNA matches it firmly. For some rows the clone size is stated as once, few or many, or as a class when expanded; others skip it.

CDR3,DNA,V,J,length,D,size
CSATGTGPQPQHF,TGCAGTGCAACCGGGACAGGGCCCCAGCCCCAGCATTTT,TRBV20-1,TRBJ1-5,13,TRBD1,-
CASSHRIWTSGGASNEQFF,TGTGCCAGCAGCCACCGAATATGGACTAGCGGGGGGGCGTCCAATGAGCAGTTCTTC,TRBV6-5,TRBJ2-1,19,TRBD2,-
CATSRLGGAMNTEAFF,TGTGCCACCAGCAGGCTTGGGGGGGCTATGAACACTGAAGCTTTCTTT,TRBV15,TRBJ1-1,16,-,-
CARSWGSGDYGYTF,TGTGCCAGGAGCTGGGGGTCAGGGGACTATGGCTACACCTTC,TRBV7-6,TRBJ1-2,14,-,-
CASRRADRGLYQETQHF,TGTGCCAGTAGAAGAGCGGACAGGGGGTTGTACCAAGAGACCCAGCATTTC,TRBV19,TRBJ2-5,17,TRBD1,-
CASSFPGANSPLHF,TGTGCCAGCAGTTTTCCAGGGGCCAATTCACCCCTCCACTTT,TRBV12-3/TRBV12-4,TRBJ1-6,14,-,many
CSAPVGREGTDTQYF,TGCAGTGCTCCCGTAGGCCGGGAGGGCACAGATACGCAGTATTTT,TRBV20-1,TRBJ2-3,15,TRBD2,few
CASSDSVHGYTF,TGTGCCAGCAGTGACTCCGTTCATGGCTACACCTTC,TRBV25-1,TRBJ1-2,12,-,-
CASSPGQKAFF,TGTGCCAGCAGCCCGGGTCAAAAGGCTTTCTTT,TRBV11-3,TRBJ1-1,11,-,-
CASRSGDRVYEQYF,TGCGCCAGCAGGTCGGGGGACAGGGTATACGAGCAGTACTTC,TRBV10-2,TRBJ2-7,14,TRBD1,-
CASMSLPGTSNYGYTF,TGTGCCAGCATGTCATTGCCCGGGACCTCTAACTATGGCTACACCTTC,TRBV28,TRBJ1-2,16,-,-
CASSLDLRWSSTDTQYF,TGTGCCAGCAGCTTAGATCTTAGGTGGTCTAGCACAGATACGCAGTATTTT,TRBV11-2,TRBJ2-3,17,-,many
CSASDRGNEQFF,TGCAGTGCTTCAGACAGGGGCAATGAGCAGTTCTTC,TRBV20-1,TRBJ2-1,12,TRBD1,once
CASNAGTVFYEQYF,TGCGCCAGCAACGCCGGGACAGTCTTCTACGAGCAGTACTTC,TRBV10-2,TRBJ2-7,14,TRBD1,few
CASSSLKGQSYEQYF,TGCGCCAGCAGCTCCTTAAAGGGACAGTCCTACGAGCAGTACTTC,TRBV5-1,TRBJ2-7,15,TRBD1,many
CASTRGGGYYEQYF,TGTGCCAGCACCCGAGGGGGGGGATACTACGAGCAGTACTTC,TRBV7-2,TRBJ2-7,14,-,-
CASSQSASFQETQYF,TGTGCCAGCAGCCAATCCGCGAGTTTCCAAGAGACCCAGTACTTC,TRBV16,TRBJ2-5,15,-,many
CATSPGGAESETQYF,TGCGCCACCAGCCCAGGGGGCGCGGAGTCGGAGACCCAGTACTTC,TRBV10-2,TRBJ2-5,15,TRBD1,-
CAISESVAGPYDYTF,TGTGCCATCAGTGAGTCGGTGGCAGGGCCTTATGACTACACCTTC,TRBV10-3,TRBJ1-2,15,-,-
CATSRGGGGNTIYF,TGTGCCACCAGCAGAGGGGGGGGGGGAAACACCATATATTTT,TRBV15,TRBJ1-3,14,-,-
CSADRQETQYF,TGCAGTGCGGACAGGCAAGAGACCCAGTACTTC,TRBV20-1,TRBJ2-5,11,TRBD1,-
CASSQNRGGSYEQYF,TGTGCCAGCAGCCAAAACAGGGGGGGGTCCTACGAGCAGTACTTC,TRBV3-1,TRBJ2-7,15,-,few
CASSIRGSHTDTQYF,TGTGCCAGTAGTATAAGGGGATCTCACACAGATACGCAGTATTTT,TRBV19,TRBJ2-3,15,-,many
CASSDSSRGTEAFF,TGTGCCAGCAGTGACTCGAGCAGGGGCACTGAAGCTTTCTTT,TRBV6-4,TRBJ1-1,14,-,-
CASSTGQGGKETQYF,TGTGCCAGCAGCACTGGACAGGGGGGGAAAGAGACCCAGTACTTC,TRBV7-2,TRBJ2-5,15,TRBD1,-
CANSSEPGLSYEQYF,TGTGCCAACAGTTCCGAGCCGGGACTTTCCTACGAGCAGTACTTC,TRBV6-1,TRBJ2-7,15,-,many
CSASLETQYF,TGCAGTGCTAGTCTCGAGACCCAGTACTTC,TRBV20-1,TRBJ2-5,10,-,-
CASTTEAGRGEAFF,TGTGCCAGCACTACGGAGGCAGGGAGAGGGGAAGCTTTCTTT,TRBV3-1,TRBJ1-1,14,-,few
CASRGEVGYTF,TGTGCCAGCAGGGGGGAGGTTGGCTACACCTTC,TRBV7-9,TRBJ1-2,11,-,once
CSASPRTGSNYGYTF,TGCAGTGCCTCGCCTAGGACAGGGTCTAACTATGGCTACACCTTC,TRBV20-1,TRBJ1-2,15,TRBD1,many
CASSESRGRDTQYF,TGCGCCAGCAGTGAGTCGCGGGGGAGGGATACGCAGTATTTT,TRBV10-2,TRBJ2-3,14,TRBD2,-
CASSYSPHRALGETQYF,TGTGCCAGCAGTTACTCGCCTCACAGGGCCCTTGGGGAGACCCAGTACTTC,TRBV6-2/TRBV6-3,TRBJ2-5,17,-,-
CASSTKTSGGPGETQYF,TGTGCCAGCAGCACGAAGACTAGCGGGGGGCCTGGCGAGACCCAGTACTTC,TRBV7-6,TRBJ2-5,17,TRBD2,-
CASSHGTSGDEQFF,TGTGCCAGCAGCCATGGGACTAGCGGGGATGAGCAGTTCTTC,TRBV3-1,TRBJ2-1,14,TRBD2,-
CASSKTGQNCGYTF,TGTGCCAGTAGCAAAACGGGACAGAACTGTGGCTACACTTTC,TRBV19,TRBJ1-2,14,TRBD1,-
CATRDNPNTGELFF,TGTGCCACCAGGGACAACCCGAACACCGGGGAGCTGTTTTTT,TRBV19,TRBJ2-2,14,-,-
CASSPGLAGTYEQYF,TGTGCCAGCAGCCCCGGACTAGCGGGGACCTACGAGCAGTACTTC,TRBV7-8,TRBJ2-7,15,TRBD2,many
CSALLTGTGGYQPQHF,TGCAGTGCTCTCCTGACTGGGACAGGGGGATATCAGCCCCAGCATTTT,TRBV20-1,TRBJ1-5,16,TRBD1,-
CASSARGRSTGELFF,TGTGCCAGCAGCGCCAGGGGCAGGAGCACCGGGGAGCTGTTTTTT,TRBV5-8,TRBJ2-2,15,-,many
CAISGAGGNQETQYF,TGTGCCATCAGTGGGGCCGGGGGGAACCAAGAGACCCAGTACTTC,TRBV10-3,TRBJ2-5,15,TRBD2,many
CASSGYRSYNGYTF,TGTGCCAGCAGTGGGTACAGGAGTTACAATGGCTACACCTTC,TRBV2,TRBJ1-2,14,-,-
CSATTYMGRDYAGELFF,TGCAGTGCTACGACGTACATGGGACGGGATTACGCCGGGGAGCTGTTTTTT,TRBV20-1,TRBJ2-2,17,-,many
CASSRTEGYTGNTIYF,TGTGCCAGCTCACGGACAGAAGGATATACTGGAAACACCATATATTTT,TRBV9,TRBJ1-3,16,-,-
CASSPRTGVNTEAFF,TGTGCCAGCAGCCCAAGGACAGGGGTAAACACTGAAGCTTTCTTT,TRBV9,TRBJ1-1,15,TRBD1,many
CASSFDRDGYGYTF,TGTGCCAGCAGCTTTGATAGGGACGGGTATGGCTACACCTTC,TRBV7-8,TRBJ1-2,14,-,-
CASSRDRNEQYF,TGTGCCAGCAGCCGGGACAGGAACGAGCAGTACTTC,TRBV7-6,TRBJ2-7,12,TRBD1,-
CASSVGGGSDNEQFF,TGTGCCAGCAGCGTAGGTGGCGGGTCAGACAATGAGCAGTTCTTC,TRBV9,TRBJ2-1,15,-,-
CASSLGQPNEKLFF,TGCGCCAGCAGCTTAGGACAGCCCAATGAAAAACTGTTTTTT,TRBV5-1,TRBJ1-4,14,-,many
CASSLAKWDRDTGYTF,TGCGCCAGCAGCTTGGCCAAGTGGGACAGGGATACGGGCTACACCTTC,TRBV5-1,TRBJ1-2,16,TRBD1,-
CASRGQGAYNEQFF,TGTGCCAGCCGCGGGCAGGGGGCGTACAATGAGCAGTTCTTC,TRBV9,TRBJ2-1,14,TRBD1,-
CASSSGQGTETQYF,TGTGCCAGCAGTTCGGGACAGGGGACAGAGACCCAGTACTTC,TRBV7-3,TRBJ2-5,14,TRBD1,-
CASSFGGETQYF,TGTGCCAGCAGCTTCGGGGGAGAGACCCAGTACTTC,TRBV5-6,TRBJ2-5,12,-,many